This entry describes one T cell receptor beta chain. Its antigen is currently unknown. Both 60 Vbeta primers and 13 Jbeta primers went into the PCR. Here immunoSEQ multiplex PCR was the method, and the copy in TCRdb shows in-frame clones only, minus some. The sample consists of around 230,000 clones, about three quarters of them appearing once. This sample is part of a study of cytomegalovirus exposure and HLA in healthy donors. Background on the study: Of approximately 400 genotyped donors, 70% to 85% clustered with self-reported Caucasian donors. Whole-study results and caveats: Later genetic work tied a missense DCLRE1C variant to beta-chain V and J trimming. There were some public TCRs occurring in many donors, but most TCR sequences were rare. Relative to the approximately 670-donor mean, N-insertions were reportedly fewer in an Asian-associated ancestry cluster in a later analysis.

Sequencing used PBMCs. The TCR sequence derives from a boy aged 5 to 17 in good health and CMV-seronegative.

The CDR3 DNA is TGTGCCAGCAGCTTAGATCAACAGGGTAACACCATATATTTT. Translating it yields CASSLDQQGNTIYF. This chain uses TRBV11-3 with TRBJ1-3; D might be TRBD1 (6 bases). The CDR3 has 14 amino acids. Deletions cut 0 bases from V and 7 bases from J, with 10 bases between. The germline V gene has CDR1 SGHNT and CDR2 YENEEA.